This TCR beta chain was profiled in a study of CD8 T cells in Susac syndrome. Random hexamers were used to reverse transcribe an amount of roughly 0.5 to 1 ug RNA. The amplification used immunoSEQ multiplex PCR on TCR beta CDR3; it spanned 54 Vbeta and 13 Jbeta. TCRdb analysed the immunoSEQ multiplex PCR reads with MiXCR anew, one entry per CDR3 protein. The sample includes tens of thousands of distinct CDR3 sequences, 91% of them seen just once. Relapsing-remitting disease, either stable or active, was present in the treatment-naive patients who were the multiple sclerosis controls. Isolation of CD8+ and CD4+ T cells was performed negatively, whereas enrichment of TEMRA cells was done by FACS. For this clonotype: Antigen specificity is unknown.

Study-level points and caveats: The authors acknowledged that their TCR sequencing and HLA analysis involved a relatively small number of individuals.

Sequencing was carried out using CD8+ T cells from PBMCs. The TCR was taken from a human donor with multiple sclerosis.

In nucleotides, the CDR3 is TGTGCCAGCAGCCAGCTAACAGGGGTGAACACTGAAGCTTTCTTT. This codes for CASSQLTGVNTEAFF. The V gene is TRBV14, the J gene TRBJ1-1; 7 nucleotides line up with TRBD1. The CDR3 covers 15 residues. Germline loops: CDR1 SGHDN, CDR2 FVKESK. V trimming: 3 bases; J trimming: 0 bases; junction bases outside the gene matches: 4.